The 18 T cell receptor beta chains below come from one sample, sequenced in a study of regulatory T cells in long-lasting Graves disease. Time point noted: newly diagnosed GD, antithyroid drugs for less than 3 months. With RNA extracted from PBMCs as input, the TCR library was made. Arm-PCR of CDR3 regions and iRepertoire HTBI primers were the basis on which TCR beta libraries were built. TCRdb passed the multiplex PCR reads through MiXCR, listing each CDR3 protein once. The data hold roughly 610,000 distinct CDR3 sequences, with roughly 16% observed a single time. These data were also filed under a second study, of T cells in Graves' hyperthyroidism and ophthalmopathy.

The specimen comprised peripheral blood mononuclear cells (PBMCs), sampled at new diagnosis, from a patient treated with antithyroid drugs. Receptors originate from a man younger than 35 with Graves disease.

The CDR3, as DNA: TGTGCCAGTATAAGCAGGGTGTATATCTCTGGGGCCAACGTCCTGACTTTC. The encoded protein is CASISRVYISGANVLTF. The rearrangement joins TRBV19 to TRBJ2-6; a possible D gene is TRBD1 (5 bases). Trimming removed 7 bases from V and 0 bases from J, with 16 bases in between. The CDR3 is 17 residues long. Germline V gene lookup returns CDR1 LNHDA and CDR2 SQIVND (reference sequence).

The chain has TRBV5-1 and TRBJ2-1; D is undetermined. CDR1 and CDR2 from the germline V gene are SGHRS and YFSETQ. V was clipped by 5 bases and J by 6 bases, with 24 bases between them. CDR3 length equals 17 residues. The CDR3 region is CASRLSRLDQSLNEQFF. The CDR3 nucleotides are TGCGCCAGCAGGTTATCTCGGCTAGACCAATCCCTCAATGAGCAGTTCTTC.

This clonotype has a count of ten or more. CDR3: CASSSRGQVGEQYF. The CDR3 DNA reads as TGTGCCAGCAGTTCCCGGGGGCAGGTTGGCGAGCAGTACTTC. This chain links TRBV27 with TRBJ2-7; perhaps D is TRBD1 or TRBD2 (6 bases each). The CDR3 runs 14 residues. The V gene lost 4 bases and the J gene lost 6 bases, with 16 bases spanning the gap. Germline CDR1 reads MNHEY; CDR2 reads SMNVEV (reference sequence).

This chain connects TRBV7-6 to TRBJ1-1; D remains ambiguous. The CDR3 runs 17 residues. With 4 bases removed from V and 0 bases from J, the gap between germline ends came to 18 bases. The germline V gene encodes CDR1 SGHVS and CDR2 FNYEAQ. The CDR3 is CASSSAIGGEVNTEAFF. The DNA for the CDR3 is TGTGCCAGCAGCTCCGCGATCGGCGGTGAGGTGAACACTGAAGCTTTCTTT.

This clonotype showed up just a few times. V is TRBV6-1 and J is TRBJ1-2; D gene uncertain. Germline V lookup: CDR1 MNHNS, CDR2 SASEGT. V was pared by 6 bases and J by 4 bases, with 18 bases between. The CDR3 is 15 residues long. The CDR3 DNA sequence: TGTGCCAGCAGCTTAAACAGAAGTCCTTCCTATGGCTACACCTTC. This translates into CASSLNRSPSYGYTF.

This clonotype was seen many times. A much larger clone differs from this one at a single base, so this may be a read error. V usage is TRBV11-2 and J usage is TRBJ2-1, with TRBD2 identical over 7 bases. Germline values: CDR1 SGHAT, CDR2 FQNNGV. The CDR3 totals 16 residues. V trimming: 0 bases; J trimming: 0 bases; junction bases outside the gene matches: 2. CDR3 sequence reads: CASSLEGGSSYNEQFF. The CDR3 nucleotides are TGTGCCAGCAGCTTAGAAGGCGGGAGCTCCTACAATGAGCAGTTCTTC.

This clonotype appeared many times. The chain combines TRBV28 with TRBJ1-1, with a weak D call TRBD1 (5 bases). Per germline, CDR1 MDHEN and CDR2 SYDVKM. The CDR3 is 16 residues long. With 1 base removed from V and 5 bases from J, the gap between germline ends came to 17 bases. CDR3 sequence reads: CASSLFIAGTLTEAFF. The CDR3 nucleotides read TGTGCCAGCAGTTTATTTATTGCCGGGACTCTGACTGAAGCTTTCTTT. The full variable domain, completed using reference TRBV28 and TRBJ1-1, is DVKVTQSSRYLVKRTGEKVFLECVQDMDHENMFWYRQDPGLGLRLIYFSYDVKMKEKGDIPEGYSVSREKKERFSLILESASTNQTSMYLCASSLFIAGTLTEAFFGQGTRLTVV.

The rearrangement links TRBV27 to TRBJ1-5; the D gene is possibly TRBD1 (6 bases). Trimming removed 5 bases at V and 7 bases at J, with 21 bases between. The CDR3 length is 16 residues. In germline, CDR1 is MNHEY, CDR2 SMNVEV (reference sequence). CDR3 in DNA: TGTGCCAGCAGTCGGACTCCGACAGGTTTTGCCCAGCCCCAGCATTTT. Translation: CASSRTPTGFAQPQHF.

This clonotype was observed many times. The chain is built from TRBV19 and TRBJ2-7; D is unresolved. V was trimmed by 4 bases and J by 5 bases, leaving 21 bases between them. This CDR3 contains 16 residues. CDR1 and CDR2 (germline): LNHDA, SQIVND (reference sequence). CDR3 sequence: CASSSRGSRAGDEQYF. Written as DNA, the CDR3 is TGTGCCAGTAGTAGTCGCGGTTCGCGTGCTGGTGACGAGCAGTACTTC.

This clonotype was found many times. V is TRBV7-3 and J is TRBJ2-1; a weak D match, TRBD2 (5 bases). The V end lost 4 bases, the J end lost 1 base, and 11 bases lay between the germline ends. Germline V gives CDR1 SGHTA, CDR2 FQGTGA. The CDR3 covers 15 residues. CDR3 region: CASSSDSRSYNEQFF. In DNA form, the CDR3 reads TGTGCCAGCAGCTCGGACTCGAGGTCCTACAATGAGCAGTTCTTC.

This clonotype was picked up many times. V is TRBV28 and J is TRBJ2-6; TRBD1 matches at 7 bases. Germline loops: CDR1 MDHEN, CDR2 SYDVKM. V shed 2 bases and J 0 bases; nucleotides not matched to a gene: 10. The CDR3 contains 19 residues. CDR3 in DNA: TGTGCCAGCAGTTTACCGATGACAGGGCTCTTCTCTGGGGCCAACGTCCTGACTTTC. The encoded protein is CASSLPMTGLFSGANVLTF.

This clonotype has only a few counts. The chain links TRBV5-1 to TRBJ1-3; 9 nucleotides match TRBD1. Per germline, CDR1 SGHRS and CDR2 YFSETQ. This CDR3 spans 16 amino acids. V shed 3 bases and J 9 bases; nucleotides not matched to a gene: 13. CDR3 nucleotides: TGCGCCAGCAGCTATTCGGACAGGGGTGCCCCCAGCACCATATATTTT. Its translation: CASSYSDRGAPSTIYF.

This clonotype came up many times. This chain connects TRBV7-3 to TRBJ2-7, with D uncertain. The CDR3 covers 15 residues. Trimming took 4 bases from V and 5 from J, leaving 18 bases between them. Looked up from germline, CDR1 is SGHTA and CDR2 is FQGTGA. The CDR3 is CASSSSSDFVHEQYF. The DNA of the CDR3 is TGTGCCAGCAGCTCGAGCTCCGATTTCGTCCACGAGCAGTACTTC.

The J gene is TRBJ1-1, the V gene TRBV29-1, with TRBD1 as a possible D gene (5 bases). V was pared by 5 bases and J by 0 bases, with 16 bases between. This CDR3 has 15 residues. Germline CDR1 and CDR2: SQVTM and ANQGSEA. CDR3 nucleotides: TGCAGCGTTCGGGGGGGGTGGGGAGTGAACACTGAAGCTTTCTTT. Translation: CSVRGGWGVNTEAFF.

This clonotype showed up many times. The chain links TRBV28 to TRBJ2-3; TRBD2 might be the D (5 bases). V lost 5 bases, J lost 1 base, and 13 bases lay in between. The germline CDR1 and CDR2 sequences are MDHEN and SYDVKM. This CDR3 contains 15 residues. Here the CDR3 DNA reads TGTGCCAGCAGTCCCCGGGGTAGCGGCACAGATACGCAGTATTTT. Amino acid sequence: CASSPRGSGTDTQYF. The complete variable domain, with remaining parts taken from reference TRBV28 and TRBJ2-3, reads DVKVTQSSRYLVKRTGEKVFLECVQDMDHENMFWYRQDPGLGLRLIYFSYDVKMKEKGDIPEGYSVSREKKERFSLILESASTNQTSMYLCASSPRGSGTDTQYFGPGTRLTVL.

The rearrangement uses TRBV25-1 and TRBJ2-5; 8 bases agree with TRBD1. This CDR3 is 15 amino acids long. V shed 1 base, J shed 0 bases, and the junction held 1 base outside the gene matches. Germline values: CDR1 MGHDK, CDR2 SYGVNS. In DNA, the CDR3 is TGTGCCAGCAGTGAATTGGACAGGGACCAAGAGACCCAGTACTTC. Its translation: CASSELDRDQETQYF.

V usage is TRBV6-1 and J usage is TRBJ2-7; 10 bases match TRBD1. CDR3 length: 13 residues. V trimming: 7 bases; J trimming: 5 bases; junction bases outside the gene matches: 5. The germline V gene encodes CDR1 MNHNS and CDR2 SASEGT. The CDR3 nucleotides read TGTGCCAGCAAGGGACAGGGGCTAGACGAGCAGTACTTC. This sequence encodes CASKGQGLDEQYF.

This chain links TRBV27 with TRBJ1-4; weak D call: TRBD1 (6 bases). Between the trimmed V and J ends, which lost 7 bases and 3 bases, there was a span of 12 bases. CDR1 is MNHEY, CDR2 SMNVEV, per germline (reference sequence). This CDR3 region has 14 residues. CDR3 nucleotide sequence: TGTGCCAGCAACCCGACAGGCTCTAATGAAAAACTGTTTTTT. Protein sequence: CASNPTGSNEKLFF.